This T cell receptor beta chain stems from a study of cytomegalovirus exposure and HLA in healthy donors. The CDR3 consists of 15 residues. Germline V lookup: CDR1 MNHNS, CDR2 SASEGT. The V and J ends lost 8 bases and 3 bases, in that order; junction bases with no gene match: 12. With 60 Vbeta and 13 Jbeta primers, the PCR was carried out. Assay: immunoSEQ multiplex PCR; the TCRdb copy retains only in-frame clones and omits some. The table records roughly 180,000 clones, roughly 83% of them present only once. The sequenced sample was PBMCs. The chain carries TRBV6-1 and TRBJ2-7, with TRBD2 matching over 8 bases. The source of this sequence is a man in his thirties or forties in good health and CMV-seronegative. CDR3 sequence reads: CASSLATGGLYEQYF. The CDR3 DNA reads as TGTGCCAGCTCCTTGGCGACGGGAGGGCTCTACGAGCAGTACTTC.